This T cell receptor beta chain was identified in a study of CD8+CD57+ T cells in acquired aplastic anemia. All patients picked for sequencing had shown, by flow cytometry, an expansion of CD8+CD57+ cells. TCR beta VDJ combinations and CDR3 sequences were profiled from genomic DNA. MiXCR, run by TCRdb on the reads, gives a single entry per CDR3 protein. The sample records approximately 160,000 distinct CDR3 sequences, more than 45% being singletons. The germline V gene has CDR1 MNHEY and CDR2 SVGAGI. This CDR3 region has 14 residues. In the case of this clonotype: Germline is not matched at one junction end, which may reflect a read error.

Sequencing was done on a sample of sorted CD4+, CD8+, or CD8+CD57+ T cells (not recorded which) from PBMCs. The V call is TRBV6-5, the J call TRBJ1-6; D may be TRBD1 (6 bases). This TCR was sampled from a human donor with aplastic anemia. The DNA for the CDR3 is TGTGCCAGCAGTTACACAGGGTATAATTCGCCCCTCCACTTT. Protein sequence: CASSYTGYNSPLHF.